These T cell receptor beta chains were read from a single sample in a study of low-dose radiotherapy and immunotherapy resistance in tumors. A single record per CDR3 protein comes from TCRdb applying MiXCR to the reads. In the table there are roughly 54,000 distinct CDR3 sequences, about 23% of which are singletons. This sample comprised PBMCs, obtained before treatment. The receptor set was obtained from a male donor with prostate cancer. Each CDR3 is given with its conserved first and last residue. A D gene is named only where the DNA matches it firmly. Some rows have no size entry. The others give once, few or many, or a class for an expanded clone.

>TRBJ1-1|many|TRBD1|TRBV29-1
TGCAGCGTCGACAACAGGGGAATGAACACTGAAGCTTTCTTT
CSVDNRGMNTEAFF
>TRBJ2-7|many|-|TRBV29-1
TGCAGCGTTGAAGACGGAGGGGGCTACGAGCAGTACTTC
CSVEDGGGYEQYF
>TRBJ1-1|many|-|TRBV5-1
TGCGCCAGCAGCTTGTCCGGGGGTGACACTGAAGCTTTCTTT
CASSLSGGDTEAFF
>TRBJ1-3|many|-|TRBV9
TGTGCCAGCAGCTCGGTAATTGGCAACACCATATATTTT
CASSSVIGNTIYF
>TRBJ1-1|many|-|TRBV29-1
TGCAGCGTAGCATCCGGGCAGGACACTGAAGCTTTCTTT
CSVASGQDTEAFF
>TRBJ2-1|many|TRBD2|TRBV7-8
TGTGCCAGCATCCCACGCCGGGGAGGCGGGAGGGAAAATGAGCAGTTCTTC
CASIPRRGGGRENEQFF
>TRBJ2-5|few|-|TRBV5-1
TGCGCCAGCAGCCCGGGACCGAGATCACAAGAGACCCAGTACTTC
CASSPGPRSQETQYF
>TRBJ2-1|many|TRBD2|TRBV20-1
TGCAGTGCACAGGCGACTAGCGGTCTAGGGAATGAGCAGTTCTTC
CSAQATSGLGNEQFF
>TRBJ1-5|many|-|TRBV19
TGTGCCAGTAGTATAACCGCTAGCAATCAGCCCCAGCATTTT
CASSITASNQPQHF
>TRBJ2-1|many|-|TRBV11-2
TGTGCCAGCAGTCCCCAGAGGCTAGGAGCCGGCAATGAGCAGTTCTTC
CASSPQRLGAGNEQFF
>TRBJ2-5|-|-|TRBV6-5
TGTGCCAGCAGTTACCGCGGCCTGGGGAAGACCCAGTACTTC
CASSYRGLGKTQYF
>TRBJ1-4|many|-|TRBV28
TGTGCCAGCAGTTCGGTATTCTCTAATGAAAAACTGTTTTTT
CASSSVFSNEKLFF
>TRBJ2-5|many|-|TRBV20-1
TGCAGTGCTATGGAGCGGCTAAAAGAGACCCAGTACTTC
CSAMERLKETQYF
>TRBJ2-7|few|-|TRBV15
TGTGCCACCAGCGGGGGACTTTTCGCCTCCTACGAGCAGTACTTC
CATSGGLFASYEQYF
>TRBJ2-1|many|-|TRBV10-2
TGCGCCAGCAGTGACTTCTTCAATGAGCAGTTCTTC
CASSDFFNEQFF
>TRBJ2-3|many|-|TRBV20-1
TGCAGTGCTCAGGCGGCCGGACGAAACACAGATACGCAGTATTTT
CSAQAAGRNTDTQYF
>TRBJ2-2|-|TRBD1|TRBV5-1
TGCGCCAGCATCAGAGGGGACAGGGATTCCGGGGAGCTGTTTTTT
CASIRGDRDSGELFF
>TRBJ2-3|-|-|TRBV12-3/TRBV12-4
TGTGCCAGCAGTTTTGGGGGGCTAGCACGTGATACGCAGTATTTT
CASSFGGLARDTQYF
>TRBJ2-5|-|TRBD1|TRBV5-1
TGCGCCAGCAGCGCAGGGACAGGGGGAAGTGTAGAGACCCAGTACTTC
CASSAGTGGSVETQYF
>TRBJ1-2|-|-|TRBV29-1
TGCAGCGCTGTCCGGGACGGGAGGAATGGTGGCTACACCTTC
CSAVRDGRNGGYTF
>TRBJ2-1|few|TRBD2|TRBV25-1
TGTGCCAGCAGTTTCGGGGGGAGTGAGCAGTTCTTC
CASSFGGSEQFF
>TRBJ2-2|many|TRBD2|TRBV29-1
TGCAGCGTTGGACTAGCGGGGAACACCGGGGAGCTGTTTTTT
CSVGLAGNTGELFF
>TRBJ1-6|-|-|TRBV6-5
TGTGCCAGCAGTGAAGTTGCGGGGGCGGGTGTTTATTCACCCCTCCACTTT
CASSEVAGAGVYSPLHF
>TRBJ2-1|-|-|TRBV4-3
TGCGCCAGCAGCCAAGACCCCTACAATGAGCAGTTCTTC
CASSQDPYNEQFF
>TRBJ1-2|-|-|TRBV4-1
TGCGCCAGCAGCCAAAACAGGGATGAAATCTATGGCTACACCTTC
CASSQNRDEIYGYTF